This passage covers 16 T cell receptor beta chains from one sample sequenced in a study of cytomegalovirus exposure and HLA in healthy donors. Assay used: immunoSEQ multiplex PCR; TCRdb lists only in-frame clones, some missing. Of hundreds of thousands of clones in the sample, roughly nine tenths were seen once. The specimen sequenced was PBMCs. These receptor sequences come from a young man in good health and CMV-seropositive.

The genes are TRBV30 and TRBJ1-4, with no clear D. CDR3 length: 14 amino acids. Deletions cut 2 bases from V and 0 bases from J, with 7 bases between. Germline CDR1 reads GTSNPN; CDR2 reads SVGIG (reference sequence). CDR3 DNA sequence: TGTGCCTGGAGTCCCGGGCCAACTAATGAAAAACTGTTTTTT. As protein: CAWSPGPTNEKLFF.

V is TRBV2 and J is TRBJ2-1, with D possibly TRBD2 on 5 matching bases. V was pared by 7 bases and J by 0 bases, with 16 bases between. CDR3 length: 16 amino acids. Germline CDR1 is SNHLY and CDR2 is FYNNEI. This CDR3 reads CASILPRGRSYNEQFF. The CDR3 DNA reads TGTGCCAGCATACTGCCCCGGGGTCGCTCCTACAATGAGCAGTTCTTC.

V and J are TRBV6-1 and TRBJ2-7; no clear D gene. Germline V gene sequence: CDR1 MNHNS, CDR2 SASEGT. There are 10 residues in the CDR3. Trimming removed 3 bases at V and 6 bases at J, with 3 bases between. The CDR3 spells CASSEVEQYF. CDR3 DNA sequence: TGTGCCAGCAGTGAGGTCGAGCAGTACTTC.

The chain uses TRBV28 and TRBJ2-2; D might be TRBD2 (5 bases). V gave up 5 bases and J gave up 6 bases, with 10 bases separating them. Germline V gene sequence: CDR1 MDHEN, CDR2 SYDVKM. CDR3 size: 13 residues. The CDR3 DNA reads as TGTGCCAGCAGTGACCATAGCGCCGGGGAGCTGTTTTTT. The encoded protein is CASSDHSAGELFF.

The J gene is TRBJ2-1, the V gene TRBV28, with 11 bases fitting TRBD2. V lost 3 bases, J lost 6 bases, and 10 bases stayed unmatched. The CDR3 contains 17 residues. Germline CDR1 and CDR2: MDHEN and SYDVKM. Here the CDR3 reads CASSFVIGTSGTNEQFF. The CDR3 DNA is TGTGCCAGCAGTTTTGTGATTGGGACTAGCGGCACCAATGAGCAGTTCTTC.

This chain connects TRBV6-6 to TRBJ2-7; possibly TRBD1 for D (6 bases). The CDR3 loop spans 14 amino acids. Germline CDR1 and CDR2: MNHNY and SVGAGI (reference sequence). With 7 bases removed from V and 4 bases from J, the gap between germline ends came to 17 bases. DNA of the CDR3: TGTGCCAGCACCTACGAGGCAGGGGAATACGAGCAGTACTTC. Translation gives CASTYEAGEYEQYF.

The chain uses TRBV6-5 and TRBJ1-1; D unclear. The CDR3 is 13 amino acids. The germline CDR1 and CDR2 sequences are MNHEY and SVGAGI. The V end lost 6 bases, the J end lost 4 bases, and 12 bases lay between the germline ends. The CDR3 sequence: CASRSPGGTEAFF. The CDR3 DNA reads as TGTGCCAGCAGAAGCCCGGGTGGCACTGAAGCTTTCTTT.

The rearrangement links TRBV5-1 to TRBJ2-3, with 10 positions matching TRBD2. Per the germline V gene, CDR1 is SGHRS and CDR2 is YFSETQ. V trimming: 0 bases; J trimming: 1 base; junction bases outside the gene matches: 8. This CDR3 is built from 18 residues. CDR3 sequence: CASSLGSGRATGTDTQYF. The DNA of the CDR3 is TGCGCCAGCAGCTTGGGGAGCGGGAGGGCCACGGGCACAGATACGCAGTATTTT.

DNA for the CDR3: TGTGCCAGTAGCGCCCAGACAGGAACTGAAGCTTTCTTT. Its protein product is CASSAQTGTEAFF. V gene TRBV19 combines with J gene TRBJ1-1; tentative D call: TRBD1 (6 bases). This CDR3 contains 13 residues. The V end lost 6 bases, the J end lost 5 bases, and 13 bases lay between the germline ends. CDR1 is LNHDA, CDR2 SQIVND, per germline (reference sequence).

The rearrangement uses TRBV6-5 and TRBJ1-1, with no clear D. This CDR3 comprises 13 residues. The V gene lost 4 bases and the J gene lost 0 bases, with 6 bases spanning the gap. Germline assignment: CDR1 MNHEY and CDR2 SVGAGI. This CDR3 is CASSLQLNTEAFF. The DNA of the CDR3 is TGTGCCAGCAGTTTACAGCTGAACACTGAAGCTTTCTTT.

J is TRBJ2-6 and V is TRBV27; D is perhaps TRBD2 (5 bases). The germline CDR1 and CDR2 sequences are MNHEY and SMNVEV (reference sequence). CDR3 length equals 17 residues. V was cut by 5 bases and J by 0 bases, with 14 bases left in between. CDR3 region: CASSLYGDVSGANVLTF. CDR3 coding DNA: TGTGCCAGCAGTCTATACGGGGATGTCTCTGGGGCCAACGTCCTGACTTTC.

The chain uses TRBV27 and TRBJ2-7; D call uncertain. The CDR3 is 12 amino acids. Between the trimmed V and J ends, which lost 8 bases and 3 bases, there was a span of 11 bases. Germline V gives CDR1 MNHEY, CDR2 SMNVEV (reference sequence). CDR3 loop: CASGPAHYEQYF. CDR3 in DNA: TGTGCCAGCGGGCCGGCTCACTACGAGCAGTACTTC.

This sequence joins TRBV28 and TRBJ2-7, with D tentatively TRBD2 (7 bases). The CDR3 totals 13 residues. The germline V gene has CDR1 MDHEN and CDR2 SYDVKM. V was trimmed by 6 bases and J by 9 bases, leaving 18 bases between them. In DNA form, the CDR3 reads TGTGCCAGCAGACGTGGGGGGGGCTGGGGGCAGTACTTC. Residues: CASRRGGGWGQYF.

This clone has only one observation. The J gene is TRBJ2-1, the V gene TRBV7-2; a possible D gene is TRBD1 (6 bases). CDR1 SGHTA and CDR2 FQGNSA come from the germline V gene. Trimming took off 1 base at V and 6 bases at J, with 10 bases between the two ends. CDR3 size: 14 residues. The CDR3 protein is CASSLGQGLNEQFF. DNA for the CDR3: TGTGCCAGCAGCTTAGGTCAGGGGCTCAATGAGCAGTTCTTC. Full variable domain (rest looked up from reference TRBV7-2 and TRBJ2-1): GAGVSQSPSNKVTEKGKDVELRCDPISGHTALYWYRQSLGQGLEFLIYFQGNSAPDKSGLPSDRFSAERTGGSVSTLTIQRTQQEDSAVYLCASSLGQGLNEQFFGPGTRLTVL.

CDR3 in DNA: TGTGCCAGCAGTGGGCCGGGACTAGAGGTCATTCAGTACTTC. Translated: CASSGPGLEVIQYF. This sequence joins TRBV6-1 and TRBJ2-4; 8 nucleotides align to TRBD2. The CDR3 spans 14 residues. Per the germline V gene, CDR1 is MNHNS and CDR2 is SASEGT. The V segment lost 4 bases and the J segment 9 bases; nucleotides outside the gene matches: 8.

The rearrangement uses TRBV4-2 and TRBJ1-1, with 7 bases identical to TRBD1. CDR3 size: 15 residues. With 2 bases clipped from V and 8 bases from J, the junction kept 11 bases outside the gene matches. The germline V gene encodes CDR1 LGHNA and CDR2 YNFKEQ. CDR3 bases: TGTGCCAGCAGCCAATACAGGGCAGGGGGTCAAGAAGCTTTCTTT. Its protein product is CASSQYRAGGQEAFF.